These T cell receptor beta chains were read from a single sample in a study of blood T cell repertoires in COVID-19. Profiling relied on immunoSEQ multiplex PCR, and the TCRdb table lists in-frame clones only, not all of them. The sample has 310,000 or so clones, approximately 84% seen once. The sequencing sample was made of PBMCs or T cells enriched from blood (not recorded which). Receptors originate from a woman aged 18-35 years who had recovered from COVID-19. CDR3s leave out the opening cysteine and the closing phenylalanine or tryptophan.

V gene	J gene	CDR3 length	CDR3 protein
TRBV30	TRBJ1-1	10	AWEAWSTEAF
TRBV5-1	TRBJ1-1	11	ASAAGGYTEAF
TRBV6-1	TRBJ1-6	13	ASSAKGQGNSPLH
TRBV5-6	TRBJ2-3	13	ASSSPGSPEDTQY
TRBV7-9	TRBJ2-5	10	ASSFGEETQY
TRBV2	TRBJ2-1	13	ASHNSGGAGNEQF
TRBV18	TRBJ1-2	12	ASSLTGLGDGYT
TRBV2	TRBJ2-6	11	ASGGAGANVLT
TRBV11-2	TRBJ1-2	14	ASSPGGAKGYYGYT
TRBV27	TRBJ1-3	11	ASSPSGGNTIY
TRBV10-3	TRBJ1-6	12	AIRGGQGNSPLH
TRBV9	TRBJ1-2	13	ASSLGQGDWYGYT
TRBV29-1	TRBJ1-2	9	SVRDNYGYT
TRBV3-1/TRBV3-2	TRBJ2-5	11	ASSLRGQETQY
TRBV19	TRBJ1-5	15	ASSIGSAVGSNQPQH
TRBV7-3	TRBJ2-2	12	ASSMGQSAGELF
TRBV4-1	TRBJ2-2	16	ASSSPGLKGANTGELF
TRBV7-8	TRBJ2-7	15	ASSRALTGAASYEQY
TRBV4-1	TRBJ2-6	20	ASSHKLDPIGQGNSGANVLT
TRBV5-6	TRBJ1-2	15	ASSFVFPTGGNYGYT
TRBV5-1	TRBJ2-7	12	ASSLGQVGIEQY
TRBV13	TRBJ2-1	13	ASSLRASGMDEQF
TRBV21-1	TRBJ1-2	12	ASSPSGASYGYT
TRBV7-2	TRBJ2-5	12	ASSLQGWPETQY
TRBV5-4	TRBJ2-5	12	ASSLDGKSETQY
TRBV30	TRBJ2-5	11	AWHTGGSETQY
TRBV19	TRBJ1-4	10	ASSSGGEKLF
TRBV7-3	TRBJ2-5	13	ASSLYGGARETQY
TRBV18	TRBJ2-7	10	ASSPIEGVQY
TRBV27	TRBJ2-1	13	ASSPLRGLGNEQF
TRBV12-5	TRBJ1-3	11	GHGRDTGNTIY
TRBV5-1	TRBJ1-2	12	ASSLAGGGEGYT
TRBV28	TRBJ2-7	14	ASSSPTGPGGYEQY
TRBV11-2	TRBJ2-3	14	ASSLQLAGGTDTQY
TRBV12-2	TRBJ2-7	11	ASRHGTNREQY
TRBV2	TRBJ1-2	16	ASSEARSGTGGPYGYT
TRBV2	TRBJ2-3	15	ASSGTGGVTTTDTQY
TRBV6-5	TRBJ1-1	12	ASSDRTMNTEAF
TRBV5-1	TRBJ2-5	14	ASSLFGGANQETQY
TRBV5-5	TRBJ2-5	12	ASSNGQNQETQY
TRBV7-9	TRBJ2-2	17	ASSRLSSGGQMNTGELF
TRBV5-1	TRBJ1-1	11	ASSSVENTEAF
TRBV28	TRBJ1-1	12	ASSSGQRNTEAF
TRBV6-5	TRBJ2-7	11	ASRKDRSYEQY
TRBV28	TRBJ2-5	14	ASSAAWDRGFETQY
TRBV7-2	TRBJ1-5	11	ASSVGQGGPQH
TRBV12-3/TRBV12-4	TRBJ1-6	11	ASSLARDRPLH
TRBV6-5	TRBJ1-5	13	ASLRQGEGNQPQH
TRBV11-2	TRBJ1-1	11	ASSFDRGGEAF
TRBV11-2	TRBJ2-6	13	ASSVGAGRANVLT
TRBV11-3	TRBJ1-3	12	ASSRDSSGNTIY
TRBV4-1	TRBJ2-1	13	ASSRTSGEGNEQF
TRBV3-1/TRBV3-2	TRBJ1-3	13	ASSQAGTGGNTIY
TRBV30	TRBJ2-1	16	AWRHDGTSGGTRDEQF
TRBV7-6	TRBJ1-4	19	ASSLKSTGWGKLGANEKLF